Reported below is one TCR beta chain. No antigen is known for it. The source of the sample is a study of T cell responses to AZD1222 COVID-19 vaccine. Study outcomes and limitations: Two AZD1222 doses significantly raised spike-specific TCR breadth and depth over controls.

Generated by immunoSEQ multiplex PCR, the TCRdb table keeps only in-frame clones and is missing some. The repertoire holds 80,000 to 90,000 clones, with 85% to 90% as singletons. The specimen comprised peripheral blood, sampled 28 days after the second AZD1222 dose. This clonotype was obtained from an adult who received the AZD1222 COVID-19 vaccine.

CDR3 nucleotide sequence: TGTGCCAGCAGTTCGACCGGGACAGGGGGCTATGGCTACACCTTC. It yields the protein CASSSTGTGGYGYTF. This chain uses TRBV27 with TRBJ1-2; 11 bases are a match to TRBD1. V was clipped by 4 bases and J by 4 bases; unmatched bases: 5. The CDR3 is 15 amino acids. The germline V gene has CDR1 MNHEY and CDR2 SMNVEV (reference sequence).